This T cell receptor beta chain was captured by sequencing in a study of somatic mutations in T cells in chronic GVHD (TCRdb year 2020). Genomic DNA was isolated and then used for the TCRbeta deep sequencing. The immunoSEQ assay, provided as a commercial service, was used for TCRbeta CDR3 sequencing and initial data processing. Per the original workflow: Reads were demultiplexed, adapter and primer sequences were trimmed, similar clones were merged through frequency-ratio clustering, and V, D, J genes were annotated using IMGT. In TCRdb, the immuneACCESS table is reduced to in-frame sequences with V and J assigned. These tables do not hold every clone; where another copy was compared, an unresolved V gene accounts for under half, and the others remain unexplained. The V and J calls and clone size come from that table; D and trimming were worked out from the DNA. For this sample the table gives over 1,500 clones, of which approximately 60% were detected only once. The top ten hold roughly 59% of the sample.

For sorting, staining was performed with anti-CD3, anti-CD4, anti-CD8 and a Vbeta20 antibody from the IOTest Beta Mark kit on a FACSAria III, and a purity above 99% was achieved. Peripheral blood was drawn into sodium heparin tubes, and mononuclear cells were separated by Ficoll-Paque PLUS density gradient centrifugation. Before TCRbeta deep sequencing, the CD4+ Vbeta20+, CD4+ Vbeta20-, and CD8+ T cell fractions were FACS-sorted. In its sample, this clone was seen a few times. Which antigen it targets is not known. A far more abundant clone sits one base away, making this likely a read error. The same CDR3 can be traced to other DNA sequences in this sample. The CDR3 has 14 amino acids, counting the end cysteine and phenylalanine. Left in the record is the CDR3 DNA by itself, 42 bases read in frame from the first base. CDR1 and CDR2 are drawn from the germline V gene (reference sequence): GTSNPN, SVGIG. V gives up 1 base and J gives up 8 bases, and the segment between their germline ends measures 17 bases.

The TCR was taken from a male patient in his fifties with chronic graft-versus-host disease. After a transplant, some T cells may be of graft donor origin. This chain joins TRBV30 to TRBJ1-1; perhaps TRBD1 is the D gene, with 5 bases matching. The sequenced sample consisted of CD8+ T cells from blood. CDR3 reads: CAWSAVGGRAEAFF. The sequenced DNA is TGTGCCTGGAGTGCAGTGGGAGGCAGGGCAGAAGCTTTCTTT.